This T cell receptor beta chain comes out of a study of long-term antiretroviral therapy in people with HIV. A word on this clone: Its antigen is currently unknown.

Study-level points and caveats: ART was followed by higher diversity that remained below transplant donor controls.

Running of the v3.0 immunoSEQ assay took place at survey level. Method: immunoSEQ multiplex PCR; TCRdb's copy keeps in-frame clones and lacks some. The sample has 35,000 or so clones, around 94% seen once. The sequence derives from a woman in her forties or fifties with HIV. Here the sequenced sample was unsorted PBMCs, taken 4.1 years after starting antiretroviral therapy.

CDR3 bases: TGTGCCAGCAGCCACTCCGGGCCCTCCTCCTACGAGCAGTACTTC. Residues: CASSHSGPSSYEQYF. This chain connects TRBV7-2 to TRBJ2-7, with D hard to call. The CDR3 sequence is 15 residues long. The ends were cut back, 5 bases at V and 0 bases at J, with 14 bases in the middle. Germline-derived CDR1 and CDR2 are SGHTA and FQGNSA.